The text below deals with one T cell receptor (beta chain). Its antigen is undetermined. Profiled with immunoSEQ multiplex PCR; TCRdb holds only in-frame clones, not every one. The sample yields about 94,000 clones, about 92% seen once. The data were obtained in a study of PD-1 blockade in classical Hodgkin lymphoma. Study in general: With a 2-week interval, patients received intravenous nivolumab at 3 mg/kg.

CDR1 and CDR2 from the germline V gene are LNHDA and SQIVND (reference sequence). V was cut by 5 bases and J by 6 bases, with 17 bases left in between. The CDR3 loop spans 15 amino acids. This sample's time point: cycle 4 day 1 (C4D1), after 6 weeks of nivolumab. All patients experienced relapse after autologous stem cell transplantation, and brentuximab vedotin exposure was variable. Broader study findings: Baseline TCR diversity was reportedly lower in newly diagnosed patients than in healthy donors. It was reported as lower still in relapsed/refractory patients. There was a significant rise in CD4+ TCR diversity by C4D1, with no such rise for CD8+. Any patient who commenced nivolumab under 1 year after ASCT was excluded.

The receptor comes from a human donor with classical Hodgkin lymphoma. This specimen was peripheral blood mononuclear cells (PBMCs), taken before the fourth cycle of nivolumab. This rearrangement joins TRBV19 to TRBJ2-1; possibly TRBD1 for D (6 bases). CDR3 DNA sequence: TGTGCCAGTAGTGAACCGGACAGTTGGGGCAATGAGCAGTTCTTC. The encoded protein is CASSEPDSWGNEQFF.